This T cell receptor beta chain stems from a study of blood T cell repertoires in COVID-19. V was trimmed by 4 bases and J by 4 bases, leaving 11 bases between them. The CDR3 length is 13 residues. Germline-derived CDR1 and CDR2 are SQVTM and ANQGSEA. Assay: immunoSEQ multiplex PCR; the TCRdb copy retains only in-frame clones and omits some. Here the sample spans hundreds of thousands of clones, around 88% being singletons. Assignment of participants to cohorts was predicated upon participant-reported clinical history. Sequenced input: PBMCs or T cells enriched from blood (not recorded which). The V gene is TRBV29-1, the J gene TRBJ1-5; tentatively, D is TRBD1 (5 bases). The receptor was isolated from a woman aged 50 to 60 with acute COVID-19. The CDR3 region has the DNA TGCAGCGTTGCAATACAGGTAAATCAGCCCCAGCATTTT. It is translated as CSVAIQVNQPQHF.